These 29 T cell receptor beta chains were all obtained from the same sample, sequenced in a study of T-cell memory formation after mild COVID-19. TCRdb reprocessed the 5' RACE reads via MiXCR and lists one record per CDR3 protein. Of fewer than 250,000 distinct CDR3 sequences in the sample, 15% were seen once. Sample: PBMCs or a T cell subset sorted from them (not recorded which). These receptors all stem from an adult woman who had mild COVID-19 (a few samples of this study predate the infection). Cell type and time point are not known.

The V call is TRBV6-6, the J call TRBJ1-3; D call uncertain. The CDR3 totals 15 residues. V lost 0 bases and J lost 2, with 8 bases in between. Per germline, CDR1 MNHNY and CDR2 SVGAGI (reference sequence). The DNA of the CDR3 is TGTGCCAGCAGTTACTCGTGGGAGGCTGGAAACACCATATATTTT. Translation gives CASSYSWEAGNTIYF.

The genes are TRBV30 and TRBJ2-1; 9 bases map to TRBD2. CDR1 and CDR2 (germline): GTSNPN, SVGIG (reference sequence). The V gene end was trimmed by 4 bases and the J gene end by 9 bases; junction bases not matched to a gene: 13. The CDR3 totals 15 residues. The CDR3, as DNA: TGTGCCTGGACCTGGGGCGGGAGGGCGGTAGGTGAGCAGTTCTTC. Protein product: CAWTWGGRAVGEQFF.

The sample holds many counts of this clonotype. This rearrangement joins TRBV29-1 to TRBJ2-7, with D perhaps matching TRBD1 (6 bases). The CDR3 covers 14 residues. Trimming pared 5 bases from V and 4 bases from J, leaving 18 bases between. Germline lookup yields CDR1 SQVTM and CDR2 ANQGSEA. For the CDR3, the DNA is TGCAGCGTTCGGAAACAGGGCTCTCTATACGAGCAGTACTTC. It codes for CSVRKQGSLYEQYF.

This clonotype was recorded at least ten times. This chain uses TRBV6-2 or TRBV6-3 with TRBJ2-1, with 13 positions matching TRBD2. The CDR3 sequence is 17 residues long. Germline CDR1 and CDR2: MNHEY and SVGEGT. The trim removed 0 bases at V and 4 bases at J, leaving 3 bases unmatched. The CDR3 region is CASSYSTSGGSYNEQFF. The CDR3 coding sequence is TGTGCCAGCAGTTACTCGACTAGCGGGGGGAGTTACAATGAGCAGTTCTTC.

The table lists this clonotype with many counts. V and J are TRBV4-1 and TRBJ2-3; unclear D gene. This CDR3 has 16 residues. The V end was cut by 0 bases, the J end by 6 bases, with 16 bases between. Germline values: CDR1 MGHRA, CDR2 YSYEKL. CDR3 region: CASSQDPPYRRDTQYF. CDR3 nucleotide sequence: TGCGCCAGCAGCCAAGATCCTCCCTACCGACGGGATACGCAGTATTTT.

V usage is TRBV20-1 and J usage is TRBJ2-3, with 7 bases identical to TRBD2. This CDR3 is 14 amino acids long. The V gene end was trimmed by 3 bases and the J gene end by 6 bases; junction bases not matched to a gene: 9. Per germline, CDR1 DFQATT and CDR2 SNEGSKA (reference sequence). The chain's CDR3 is CSASPTGRGDTQYF. As DNA, the CDR3 is TGCAGTGCTAGCCCGACGGGGAGGGGCGATACGCAGTATTTT.

V gene TRBV10-3 combines with J gene TRBJ2-6; the match to TRBD1 covers 10 bases. CDR1 is ENHRY, CDR2 SYGVKD, per germline. This CDR3 spans 19 amino acids. J was trimmed by 0 bases and V by 6 bases; bases with no gene match: 11. The CDR3 protein is CAISPRGTGESSGANVLTF. DNA for the CDR3: TGTGCCATCAGCCCGCGGGGGACAGGGGAAAGCTCTGGGGCCAACGTCCTGACTTTC.

This clonotype was counted only a few times. The chain couples TRBV6-6 to TRBJ1-5; D not certain. V shed 11 bases and J shed 2 bases, with 16 bases lying between them. Germline lookup yields CDR1 MNHNY and CDR2 SVGAGI (reference sequence). The CDR3 length is 14 residues. The CDR3 sequence: CAVLPKDRNQPQHF. The CDR3 DNA sequence: TGTGCCGTGCTACCGAAGGACCGCAATCAGCCCCAGCATTTT.

The chain is built from TRBV24-1 and TRBJ2-5; 7 positions agree with TRBD2. The germline V gene encodes CDR1 KGHDR and CDR2 SFDVKD. The CDR3 consists of 17 residues. The trim removed 5 bases at V and 2 bases at J, leaving 13 bases unmatched. CDR3 nucleotides: TGTGCCACCAGTGTCGGACTAATGGGACTATCTCAAGAGACCCAGTACTTC. This encodes CATSVGLMGLSQETQYF.

This clonotype was observed a handful of times. The chain joins TRBV28 to TRBJ2-1; D is unclear. Germline assignment: CDR1 MDHEN and CDR2 SYDVKM. Trimming shortened V by 2 bases and J by 9 bases, and 5 bases separated the two germline ends. The CDR3 runs to 11 residues. This CDR3 reads CASSLRIEQFF. CDR3 sequence (DNA): TGTGCCAGCAGTTTAAGGATTGAGCAGTTCTTC.

Only a few counts were recorded for this clonotype. The chain combines TRBV6-2 or TRBV6-3 with TRBJ2-5, with 9 bases fitting TRBD2. The CDR3 sequence is 15 residues long. In germline, CDR1 is MNHEY, CDR2 SVGEGT. V dropped 6 bases and J dropped 3; count of bases not matched to a gene: 8. CDR3 coding DNA: TGTGCCAGCAGCCAACCGGGACTAGCTAAAGAGACCCAGTACTTC. Its protein product is CASSQPGLAKETQYF.

This clonotype showed up just a few times. The chain couples TRBV6-1 to TRBJ2-1, with 8 nucleotides matching TRBD1. This CDR3 spans 15 amino acids. Germline CDR1 is MNHNS and CDR2 is SASEGT. Trimming removed 4 bases from V and 10 bases from J; junction bases left unmatched: 12. CDR3 coding DNA: TGTGCCAGCAGTGCCCCGGACAGGGTTTACAGGGAGCAGTTCTTC. It codes for CASSAPDRVYREQFF.

Only a few counts were recorded for this clonotype. The J gene is TRBJ1-2, the V gene TRBV20-1, with TRBD1 as a possible D gene (5 bases). The ends were cut back, 2 bases at V and 8 bases at J, with 12 bases in the middle. The length of the CDR3 is 12 residues. The germline gives CDR1 DFQATT, CDR2 SNEGSKA (reference sequence). The CDR3 is CSARQGLGGYTF. CDR3 DNA sequence: TGCAGTGCTAGACAGGGACTCGGAGGCTACACCTTC.

This clonotype has just a few counts. The chain uses TRBV24-1 and TRBJ2-3; D not resolved. Between the trimmed V and J ends, which lost 3 bases and 6 bases, there was a span of 15 bases. The CDR3 runs to 15 residues. CDR1 and CDR2 (germline): KGHDR, SFDVKD. CDR3 DNA sequence: TGTGCCACCAGTGATACGGGCGGTTTTGTGGATACGCAGTATTTT. This translates into CATSDTGGFVDTQYF.

This sequence joins TRBV6-1 and TRBJ1-2; D is unresolved. The CDR3 sequence is 15 residues long. The V gene lost 0 bases and the J gene lost 4 bases, with 12 bases spanning the gap. Germline assignment: CDR1 MNHNS and CDR2 SASEGT. The CDR3 reads CASSEARRDGYGYTF. CDR3 sequence (DNA): TGTGCCAGCAGTGAAGCGAGGCGGGATGGCTATGGCTACACCTTC.

This clonotype showed up just a few times. This chain links TRBV5-1 with TRBJ2-5, with D maybe TRBD2 (6 bases). Trimming removed 4 bases at V and 1 base at J, with 11 bases between. This CDR3 is 14 amino acids long. Per germline, CDR1 SGHRS and CDR2 YFSETQ. CDR3 loop: CASSRQGGQETQYF. In nucleotides, the CDR3 is TGCGCCAGCAGCCGGCAGGGAGGCCAAGAGACCCAGTACTTC.

The sample holds a few counts of this clonotype. This rearrangement joins TRBV5-1 to TRBJ2-1, with 8 bases aligning to TRBD2. Per germline, CDR1 SGHRS and CDR2 YFSETQ. Trimming at V came to 2 bases and at J to 10 bases, leaving 14 bases not matched to a gene. The CDR3 has 16 residues. The DNA of the CDR3 is TGCGCCAGCAGCTTTGTTGTGGGGACTAGGGCGGGGGAGCAGTTCTTC. Translation gives CASSFVVGTRAGEQFF.

The rearrangement uses TRBV9 and TRBJ2-1, with D possibly being TRBD1 (6 bases). The germline gives CDR1 SGDLS, CDR2 YYNGEE. The CDR3 is 14 residues long. V was cut by 6 bases and J by 9 bases, with 19 bases left in between. DNA of the CDR3: TGTGCCAGCATGGTGGGGCAGGGGATGGGTGAGCAGTTCTTC. Translated, it gives CASMVGQGMGEQFF.

The V and J genes are TRBV5-1 and TRBJ2-3, with D possibly being TRBD1 or TRBD2 (6 bases each). This CDR3 spans 16 amino acids. Between the trimmed V and J ends, which lost 5 bases and 0 bases, there was a span of 16 bases. In germline, CDR1 is SGHRS, CDR2 YFSETQ. The DNA for the CDR3 is TGCGCCAGCAGACCCTTAGGGGGGTTGAGCACAGATACGCAGTATTTT. Its protein is CASRPLGGLSTDTQYF.

This clonotype was seen ten or more times. The V and J genes are TRBV7-2 and TRBJ2-1, with unresolved D. Trimming took 5 bases from V and 0 from J, leaving 11 bases between them. Looked up from germline, CDR1 is SGHTA and CDR2 is FQGNSA. The CDR3 contains 15 residues. CDR3 sequence (DNA): TGTGCCAGCAGCCCCCTTGGAAGCTCCTACAATGAGCAGTTCTTC. Amino acid sequence: CASSPLGSSYNEQFF.

This chain uses TRBV10-3 with TRBJ2-7, with TRBD1 matching 7 bases. The CDR3 sequence is 14 residues long. Trimming removed 7 bases from V and 0 bases from J; junction bases left unmatched: 6. Germline lookup yields CDR1 ENHRY and CDR2 SYGVKD. In DNA form, the CDR3 reads TGTGCCATCACTGACGGGACAGTCTCCTACGAGCAGTACTTC. This translates into CAITDGTVSYEQYF.

This rearrangement joins TRBV18 to TRBJ2-1, with D tentatively TRBD1 (6 bases). Germline lookup yields CDR1 KGHSH and CDR2 LQKENI. The CDR3 loop spans 14 amino acids. Trimming left V 6 bases short and J 2 bases short, with 11 bases between. The CDR3 here is CASSPGVAYNEQFF. The CDR3 bases are TGTGCCAGCTCGCCAGGGGTCGCCTACAATGAGCAGTTCTTC.

This clonotype has only a few counts. This chain uses TRBV7-2 with TRBJ1-2, with 10 bases identical to TRBD1. J gave up 7 bases and V 4 bases, and 3 bases lay outside the gene matches. This CDR3 has 13 amino acids. The germline V gene encodes CDR1 SGHTA and CDR2 FQGNSA. CDR3 coding DNA: TGTGCCAGCAGCTCCGGACAGGGGGGTGGCTACACCTTC. Its translation is CASSSGQGGGYTF.

This clonotype was counted between two and nine times. V and J are TRBV3-1 and TRBJ2-1; 12 bases are shared with TRBD2. In germline, CDR1 is LGHDT, CDR2 YNNKEL (reference sequence). CDR3 size: 18 residues. The V segment lost 0 bases and the J segment 6 bases; nucleotides outside the gene matches: 9. The CDR3, as DNA: TGTGCCAGCAGCCAAGATAATCCTCTAGCGGGAGGGGGCAATGAGCAGTTCTTC. It specifies CASSQDNPLAGGGNEQFF.

This clonotype was seen only a few times. This chain links TRBV12-3 or TRBV12-4 with TRBJ2-1; 12 bases are shared with TRBD2. The length of the CDR3 is 18 residues. V was pared by 3 bases and J by 0 bases, with 6 bases of the junction left unmatched. CDR3 sequence: CASSLLGLAGSSYNEQFF. Written as DNA, the CDR3 is TGTGCCAGCAGTTTGTTAGGACTAGCGGGGAGCTCCTACAATGAGCAGTTCTTC.

This clonotype was recorded a few times. One end of the junction fails to match germline, which may point to a read error. The chain carries TRBV20-1 and TRBJ2-5, with 13 bases fitting TRBD2. The CDR3 is 15 residues long. Germline CDR1 is DFQATT and CDR2 is SNEGSKA (reference sequence). CDR3 residues: CSAVRTSGRPRPSHF. CDR3 nucleotide sequence: TGCAGTGCTGTAAGGACTAGCGGGAGACCTAGACCGTCACACTTC.

This chain connects TRBV5-8 to TRBJ2-5; no reliable D call. This CDR3 contains 16 residues. V shed 0 bases and J shed 1 base, with 13 bases lying between them. Germline V gene data show CDR1 as SGHTS and CDR2 as YDEGEE. The CDR3 DNA is TGTGCCAGCAGCTTGGCCCTCTCACCGCGCCAAGAGACCCAGTACTTC. This codes for CASSLALSPRQETQYF.

V is TRBV5-1 and J is TRBJ2-7; tentative D call: TRBD2 (5 bases). CDR3 length equals 16 residues. V gave up 0 bases and J gave up 2 bases, with 15 bases separating them. CDR1 SGHRS and CDR2 YFSETQ come from the germline V gene. CDR3 region: CASSLGQMKGAYEQYF. In DNA, the CDR3 is TGCGCCAGCAGCTTGGGGCAAATGAAGGGAGCCTACGAGCAGTACTTC.

The chain is built from TRBV2 and TRBJ2-1; D is possibly TRBD2 (6 bases). The CDR3 has 14 residues. Germline CDR1 SNHLY, CDR2 FYNNEI. V shed 3 bases and J shed 1 base, with 7 bases lying between them. CDR3 coding DNA: TGTGCCAGCAGTGATGGGGGGTCCTACAATGAGCAGTTCTTC. The encoded protein is CASSDGGSYNEQFF.